This T cell receptor beta chain was identified during a study of T-cell reconstitution after alpha-beta-depleted transplantation in children. Researchers prepared the TCRbeta library using unique molecular identifiers, the study reports. TCRdb re-called the PCR reads with MiXCR, one entry per CDR3 protein. The repertoire has hundreds of thousands of distinct CDR3 sequences, approximately 16% of them found once; the top ten carry approximately 1%. This clonotype was sampled from a human donor who donated a stem cell graft to a child with acute myeloid leukemia. This material consisted of PBMCs from the stem cell graft donor, taken from the stem cell graft.

The CDR3 bases are TGTGCCAGCAGTTTATATATGACATCAGTACGAGGTCAGCCCCAGCATTTT. Protein: CASSLYMTSVRGQPQHF. This chain uses TRBV27 with TRBJ1-5; D uncertain. The germline gives CDR1 MNHEY, CDR2 SMNVEV (reference sequence). The V and J ends lost 1 base and 6 bases respectively, with 19 bases between them. This CDR3 contains 17 residues.